These T cell receptor beta chains were read from a single sample in a study of blood T cell repertoires in COVID-19. Using immunoSEQ multiplex PCR, the repertoire was profiled, and TCRdb retains in-frame clones only, with some absent. The sample lists about 200,000 clones, approximately 90% seen once, with 3.5% to 4.5% in the top ten. Material: peripheral blood. Receptor source: a man aged 50 or older with acute or convalescent COVID-19. Each CDR3 is given with its conserved first and last residue. D genes are given only for firm matches. Some rows mark clone size as missing; the rest say once, few, many or name a class of expanded clone.

v_call: TRBV5-6; clone_size: NA; j_call: TRBJ1-1; d_call: NA; cdr3_aa: CASSLWGVNTEAFF; cdr3_nt: TGTGCCAGCAGCCTGTGGGGGGTGAACACTGAAGCTTTCTTT
v_call: TRBV3-1/TRBV3-2; clone_size: few; j_call: TRBJ1-2; d_call: NA; cdr3_aa: CASSRGWGYGYTF; cdr3_nt: TGTGCCAGCAGCCGGGGCTGGGGCTATGGCTACACCTTC
v_call: TRBV4-1; clone_size: once; j_call: TRBJ1-1; d_call: TRBD1; cdr3_aa: CASSQTWTGNTEAFF; cdr3_nt: TGCGCCAGCAGCCAAACCTGGACAGGGAACACTGAAGCTTTCTTT
v_call: TRBV4-2; clone_size: NA; j_call: TRBJ2-3; d_call: NA; cdr3_aa: CASSHPPRGATDTQYF; cdr3_nt: TGTGCCAGCAGCCATCCCCCCCGGGGGGCGACAGATACGCAGTATTTT
v_call: TRBV3-1/TRBV3-2; clone_size: NA; j_call: TRBJ2-7; d_call: TRBD1; cdr3_aa: CASTFGQGAGEQYF; cdr3_nt: TGTGCCAGCACGTTCGGACAGGGGGCAGGGGAGCAGTACTTC
v_call: TRBV29-1; clone_size: NA; j_call: TRBJ1-1; d_call: TRBD1; cdr3_aa: CSVAGGLNTEAFF; cdr3_nt: TGCAGCGTTGCAGGGGGTTTGAACACTGAAGCTTTCTTT
v_call: TRBV2; clone_size: few; j_call: TRBJ1-6; d_call: NA; cdr3_aa: CASSITGTRIAPLHF; cdr3_nt: TGTGCCAGCAGTATTACCGGGACAAGGATCGCACCCCTCCACTTT
v_call: TRBV6-1; clone_size: NA; j_call: TRBJ2-1; d_call: TRBD2; cdr3_aa: CASSEAMGGKYNEQFF; cdr3_nt: TGTGCCAGCAGTGAAGCGATGGGGGGGAAGTACAATGAGCAGTTCTTC
v_call: TRBV19; clone_size: once; j_call: TRBJ1-2; d_call: TRBD1; cdr3_aa: CASIGTGYPTNYGYTF; cdr3_nt: TGTGCCAGTATTGGGACAGGGTACCCCACCAACTATGGCTACACCTTC
v_call: TRBV3-1/TRBV3-2; clone_size: NA; j_call: TRBJ2-7; d_call: TRBD2; cdr3_aa: CASSLNPGGLYEQYF; cdr3_nt: TGTGCCAGCAGCCTCAACCCGGGGGGGCTATACGAGCAGTACTTC
v_call: TRBV4-1; clone_size: NA; j_call: TRBJ1-3; d_call: NA; cdr3_aa: CASSSPGGDTIYF; cdr3_nt: TGCGCCAGCAGCTCACCGGGGGGTGACACCATATATTTT
v_call: TRBV5-1; clone_size: NA; j_call: TRBJ1-2; d_call: NA; cdr3_aa: CASSLEQNYGYTF; cdr3_nt: TGCGCCAGCAGCTTGGAACAGAACTATGGCTACACCTTC
v_call: TRBV15; clone_size: NA; j_call: TRBJ1-5; d_call: TRBD1; cdr3_aa: CATSRDRVAGGNQPQHF; cdr3_nt: TGTGCCACCAGCAGAGATAGGGTGGCAGGGGGAAATCAGCCCCAGCATTTT
v_call: TRBV11-1; clone_size: once; j_call: TRBJ1-3; d_call: NA; cdr3_aa: CASSRGRGNTIYF; cdr3_nt: TGTGCCAGCAGCCGCGGGCGTGGAAACACCATATATTTT
v_call: TRBV5-4; clone_size: NA; j_call: TRBJ2-6; d_call: TRBD1; cdr3_aa: CASSLETGVRGANVLTF; cdr3_nt: TGTGCCAGCAGCTTGGAAACAGGGGTGCGTGGGGCCAACGTCCTGACTTTC
v_call: TRBV3-1/TRBV3-2; clone_size: NA; j_call: TRBJ1-4; d_call: NA; cdr3_aa: CASSQDWRHEKLFF; cdr3_nt: TGTGCCAGCAGCCAAGATTGGAGGCACGAAAAACTGTTTTTT
v_call: TRBV19; clone_size: NA; j_call: TRBJ1-5; d_call: NA; cdr3_aa: CASSTNLWAGVGQPQHF; cdr3_nt: TGTGCCAGTAGTACGAACCTTTGGGCAGGGGTGGGTCAGCCCCAGCATTTT
v_call: TRBV2; clone_size: NA; j_call: TRBJ1-2; d_call: TRBD1; cdr3_aa: CASTQTRDRGFVDYGYTF; cdr3_nt: TGTGCCAGCACCCAAACCCGGGACAGGGGGTTCGTCGACTATGGCTACACCTTC
v_call: TRBV18; clone_size: NA; j_call: TRBJ1-1; d_call: NA; cdr3_aa: CASSPYGGGDTEAFF; cdr3_nt: TGTGCCAGCTCACCCTACGGTGGAGGGGACACTGAAGCTTTCTTT
v_call: TRBV28; clone_size: NA; j_call: TRBJ1-3; d_call: TRBD1; cdr3_aa: CASSGPGQRNTIYF; cdr3_nt: TGTGCCAGCAGTGGACCGGGACAGAGAAACACCATATATTTT
v_call: TRBV18; clone_size: NA; j_call: TRBJ1-1; d_call: NA; cdr3_aa: CASSVANRNTEAFF; cdr3_nt: TGTGCCAGCTCGGTGGCCAATCGGAACACTGAAGCTTTCTTT
v_call: TRBV6-5; clone_size: NA; j_call: TRBJ2-1; d_call: NA; cdr3_aa: CASMEDGSNEQFF; cdr3_nt: TGTGCCAGCATGGAGGACGGATCCAATGAGCAGTTCTTC
v_call: TRBV7-6; clone_size: NA; j_call: TRBJ2-3; d_call: NA; cdr3_aa: CASSLQGSSTDTQYF; cdr3_nt: TGTGCCAGCAGCTTACAGGGCTCTAGCACAGATACGCAGTATTTT
v_call: TRBV6-2/TRBV6-3; clone_size: NA; j_call: TRBJ1-6; d_call: TRBD1; cdr3_aa: CASSRDRGSNSPLHF; cdr3_nt: TGTGCCAGCAGTCGAGACAGGGGTTCTAATTCACCCCTCCACTTT
v_call: TRBV6-5; clone_size: NA; j_call: TRBJ2-1; d_call: NA; cdr3_aa: CASRKTQHEQFF; cdr3_nt: TGTGCCAGCAGGAAAACACAGCATGAGCAGTTCTTC
v_call: TRBV5-6; clone_size: NA; j_call: TRBJ1-4; d_call: NA; cdr3_aa: CASSFPGTPNEKLFF; cdr3_nt: TGTGCCAGCAGCTTCCCCGGGACACCTAATGAAAAACTGTTTTTT
v_call: TRBV6-6; clone_size: NA; j_call: TRBJ1-2; d_call: TRBD1; cdr3_aa: CASSSQGANYGYTF; cdr3_nt: TGTGCCAGCAGTTCTCAGGGGGCTAACTATGGCTACACCTTC
v_call: TRBV5-1; clone_size: NA; j_call: TRBJ1-5; d_call: NA; cdr3_aa: CASSLGGLDQPQHF; cdr3_nt: TGCGCCAGCAGCTTGGGGGGCCTCGATCAGCCCCAGCATTTT
v_call: TRBV6-5; clone_size: NA; j_call: TRBJ2-5; d_call: NA; cdr3_aa: CASSRSGAVQETQYF; cdr3_nt: TGTGCCAGCAGTCGTTCGGGAGCAGTCCAAGAGACCCAGTACTTC
v_call: TRBV18; clone_size: NA; j_call: TRBJ2-2; d_call: NA; cdr3_aa: CASSPPGRSYGTGELFF; cdr3_nt: TGTGCCAGCTCACCACCGGGGAGATCATATGGGACCGGGGAGCTGTTTTTT
v_call: TRBV5-1; clone_size: NA; j_call: TRBJ1-2; d_call: TRBD1; cdr3_aa: CASSFGQGRGYTF; cdr3_nt: TGCGCCAGCAGCTTTGGACAGGGGCGAGGCTACACCTTC
v_call: TRBV30; clone_size: once; j_call: TRBJ2-4; d_call: NA; cdr3_aa: CAWSRRQPKNIQYF; cdr3_nt: TGTGCCTGGAGTCGCAGACAGCCAAAAAACATTCAGTACTTC
v_call: TRBV19; clone_size: NA; j_call: TRBJ2-7; d_call: TRBD1; cdr3_aa: CASSIDRDSSYEQYF; cdr3_nt: TGTGCCAGTAGTATAGATCGGGACAGTTCATACGAGCAGTACTTC
v_call: TRBV11-2; clone_size: NA; j_call: TRBJ2-1; d_call: TRBD2; cdr3_aa: CASSKGLATDSYNEQFF; cdr3_nt: TGTGCCAGCAGCAAAGGACTAGCGACCGATTCCTACAATGAGCAGTTCTTC
v_call: TRBV12-3/TRBV12-4; clone_size: NA; j_call: TRBJ1-2; d_call: NA; cdr3_aa: CASSSTWSGYTF; cdr3_nt: TGTGCCAGCAGCTCCACTTGGTCCGGCTACACCTTC
v_call: TRBV20-1; clone_size: NA; j_call: TRBJ1-1; d_call: NA; cdr3_aa: CSARRVAEAFF; cdr3_nt: TGCAGTGCTAGGAGGGTCGCTGAAGCTTTCTTT
v_call: TRBV7-8; clone_size: NA; j_call: TRBJ1-5; d_call: NA; cdr3_aa: CASSRQYSNQPQHF; cdr3_nt: TGTGCCAGCAGCCGCCAGTATAGCAATCAGCCCCAGCATTTT
v_call: TRBV19; clone_size: NA; j_call: TRBJ2-2; d_call: NA; cdr3_aa: CASSPRTAGGTGELFF; cdr3_nt: TGTGCCAGTAGTCCCCGGACAGCCGGGGGGACCGGGGAGCTGTTTTTT
v_call: TRBV20-1; clone_size: NA; j_call: TRBJ1-1; d_call: TRBD1; cdr3_aa: CSAPFGTGAFF; cdr3_nt: TGCAGTGCTCCCTTTGGGACAGGGGCTTTCTTT
v_call: TRBV10-3; clone_size: NA; j_call: TRBJ1-5; d_call: TRBD1; cdr3_aa: CAISDGDRGDQPQHF; cdr3_nt: TGTGCCATCAGTGACGGGGACAGGGGCGATCAGCCCCAGCATTTT
v_call: TRBV4-1; clone_size: NA; j_call: TRBJ1-1; d_call: NA; cdr3_aa: CASSLQATASGTEAFF; cdr3_nt: TGCGCCAGCAGCCTACAGGCGACCGCTTCGGGCACTGAAGCTTTCTTT
v_call: TRBV7-2; clone_size: NA; j_call: TRBJ2-1; d_call: TRBD2; cdr3_aa: CASSPPGGYYNEQFF; cdr3_nt: TGTGCCAGCAGCCCCCCGGGGGGGTACTACAATGAGCAGTTCTTC
v_call: TRBV23-1; clone_size: few; j_call: TRBJ2-3; d_call: TRBD1; cdr3_aa: CASTRDRECTDTQYF; cdr3_nt: TGCGCCAGCACCCGGGACAGGGAATGCACAGATACGCAGTATTTT
v_call: TRBV9; clone_size: NA; j_call: TRBJ1-2; d_call: TRBD1; cdr3_aa: CASSVEDRGDYGYTF; cdr3_nt: TGTGCCAGCAGCGTAGAGGACAGGGGTGACTATGGCTACACCTTC
v_call: TRBV6-5; clone_size: NA; j_call: TRBJ1-3; d_call: NA; cdr3_aa: CATQTPGNTIYF; cdr3_nt: TGTGCCACCCAGACACCAGGAAACACCATATATTTT
v_call: TRBV23-1; clone_size: NA; j_call: TRBJ2-7; d_call: NA; cdr3_aa: CASSQSKGQGGLSYEQYF; cdr3_nt: TGCGCCAGCAGTCAATCGAAGGGGCAGGGGGGTCTCTCCTACGAGCAGTACTTC
v_call: TRBV5-1; clone_size: NA; j_call: TRBJ2-7; d_call: TRBD2; cdr3_aa: CASRATSFEQYF; cdr3_nt: TGCGCCAGCAGGGCGACTAGCTTTGAGCAGTACTTC
v_call: TRBV6-5; clone_size: NA; j_call: TRBJ1-2; d_call: NA; cdr3_aa: CASSRRGYGYTF; cdr3_nt: TGTGCCAGCAGCCGACGGGGTTATGGCTACACCTTC
v_call: TRBV6-4; clone_size: NA; j_call: TRBJ2-2; d_call: TRBD1; cdr3_aa: CASSAQGAQNGELFF; cdr3_nt: TGTGCCAGCAGCGCCCAGGGGGCGCAAAACGGGGAGCTGTTTTTT
v_call: TRBV2; clone_size: NA; j_call: TRBJ2-3; d_call: TRBD2; cdr3_aa: CASSLLAGGGDTQYF; cdr3_nt: TGTGCCAGCAGTCTCCTAGCGGGGGGCGGAGATACGCAGTATTTT
v_call: TRBV6-1; clone_size: NA; j_call: TRBJ2-5; d_call: TRBD2; cdr3_aa: CASRRPSGGAETQYF; cdr3_nt: TGTGCCAGCAGGAGACCTAGCGGGGGCGCGGAGACCCAGTACTTC
v_call: TRBV5-1; clone_size: NA; j_call: TRBJ2-7; d_call: TRBD1; cdr3_aa: CASSRTWTGEQYF; cdr3_nt: TGCGCCAGCAGCAGAACCTGGACAGGGGAGCAGTACTTC